Following are 27 T cell receptor beta chains from one sample sequenced in a study of blood T cell repertoires in COVID-19. The repertoire was sequenced with immunoSEQ multiplex PCR; TCRdb's copy has only in-frame clones and lacks some. Counted here are approximately 180,000 clones, 89% occurring once; the ten biggest clones make up 2% to 2.5%. Input material: PBMCs or T cells enriched from blood (not recorded which). The receptor source for this set is a woman in her 40s with acute COVID-19.

This chain uses TRBV2 with TRBJ1-4, with 7 bases fitting TRBD1. Germline values: CDR1 SNHLY, CDR2 FYNNEI. Trimming cost V 6 bases and J 5 bases; bases outside gene matches: 6. CDR3 size: 14 residues. CDR3 nucleotides: TGTGCCAGCAGCCGGGGACAGTTCAATGAAAAACTGTTTTTT. Translated: CASSRGQFNEKLFF.

The gene calls are TRBV2 and TRBJ2-5, with 9 bases fitting TRBD1. Germline CDR1 and CDR2: SNHLY and FYNNEI. V was pared by 5 bases and J by 4 bases, with 8 bases of the junction left unmatched. The CDR3 sequence is 15 residues long. This CDR3 reads CASSFEDRGGETQYF. CDR3 sequence (DNA): TGTGCCAGCAGTTTTGAGGACAGGGGCGGAGAGACCCAGTACTTC.

The chain carries TRBV27 and TRBJ2-5, with 14 bases that match TRBD2. The CDR3 consists of 18 residues. V lost 4 bases and J lost 4; bases outside the gene matches: 11. Germline V gene sequence: CDR1 MNHEY, CDR2 SMNVEV (reference sequence). This chain's CDR3 is CASSSLTSGGALRETQYF. DNA of the CDR3: TGTGCCAGCAGTTCTTTGACTAGCGGGGGGGCCTTGAGAGAGACCCAGTACTTC.

This clone has more than one count but fewer than ten. The genes are TRBV19 and TRBJ1-5, with no clear D. Trimming took 6 bases from V and 4 from J, leaving 16 bases between them. CDR1 is LNHDA, CDR2 SQIVND, per germline (reference sequence). This CDR3 spans 15 amino acids. The CDR3 sequence: CASSREWDGNQPQHF. The CDR3 DNA is TGTGCCAGTAGCCGGGAATGGGATGGGAATCAGCCCCAGCATTTT.

The sample holds a few counts of this clone. The chain recombines TRBV11-3 with TRBJ2-2; 8 positions match TRBD2. This CDR3 contains 19 residues. Germline loops: CDR1 SGHNT, CDR2 YENEEA. V gave up 1 base and J gave up 1 base; unmatched junction bases: 11. The CDR3 coding sequence is TGTGCCAGCAGCTTAGGCGGGGGGTACCTTGGACAGAACACCGGGGAGCTGTTTTTT. It is translated as CASSLGGGYLGQNTGELFF.

The chain combines TRBV27 with TRBJ1-1; TRBD1 might be the D (6 bases). This CDR3 is 15 amino acids long. V lost 0 bases and J 0 bases, leaving 8 bases between the germline ends. Germline loops: CDR1 MNHEY, CDR2 SMNVEV (reference sequence). The CDR3 bases are TGTGCCAGCAGTTTATCCCCAGGGGTGAACACTGAAGCTTTCTTT. It translates to CASSLSPGVNTEAFF.

This clone was observed a single time. This chain joins TRBV6-5 and TRBJ2-1; 9 bases are a match to TRBD1. The trim removed 7 bases at V and 2 bases at J, leaving 6 bases unmatched. CDR3 length: 15 amino acids. Germline loops: CDR1 MNHEY, CDR2 SVGAGI. CDR3: CASTRTGVPYNEQFF. The CDR3 DNA is TGTGCCAGCACCAGGACAGGGGTCCCCTACAATGAGCAGTTCTTC.

V usage is TRBV2 and J usage is TRBJ2-7; 9 bases are a match to TRBD1. This CDR3 is 13 amino acids long. The junction had 3 bases not matched to a gene; V was cut back by 7 bases and J by 2 bases. Germline CDR1 SNHLY, CDR2 FYNNEI. The CDR3 spells CASKGQGPYEQYF. In DNA form, the CDR3 reads TGTGCCAGCAAAGGACAGGGGCCCTACGAGCAGTACTTC.

This chain links TRBV4-2 with TRBJ2-7; 8 bases match TRBD1. Germline CDR1 LGHNA, CDR2 YNFKEQ. V dropped 5 bases and J dropped 4; count of bases not matched to a gene: 10. The CDR3 covers 15 residues. CDR3 sequence (DNA): TGTGCCAGCAGCTCCCAAGTCCAGGGGGCTTACGAGCAGTACTTC. It specifies CASSSQVQGAYEQYF.

The gene calls are TRBV7-9 and TRBJ2-7, with no clear D. This CDR3 has 11 amino acids. Germline CDR1 SEHNR, CDR2 FQNEAQ (reference sequence). Trimming shortened V by 5 bases and J by 3 bases, and 5 bases separated the two germline ends. The CDR3 DNA follows: TGTGCCAGCAGCCCCAACTACGAGCAGTACTTC. Translation: CASSPNYEQYF.

The chain combines TRBV2 with TRBJ2-3; 9 positions agree with TRBD2. V trimming: 7 bases; J trimming: 1 base; junction bases outside the gene matches: 6. Per germline, CDR1 SNHLY and CDR2 FYNNEI. The CDR3 sequence is 15 residues long. The CDR3: CASKASGVGTDTQYF. DNA of the CDR3: TGTGCCAGCAAGGCTAGCGGGGTTGGCACAGATACGCAGTATTTT.

This chain uses TRBV28 with TRBJ2-7, with D tentatively TRBD1 (6 bases). Between the trimmed V and J ends, which lost 4 bases and 7 bases, there was a span of 14 bases. This CDR3 contains 13 residues. Germline loops: CDR1 MDHEN, CDR2 SYDVKM. The DNA of the CDR3 is TGTGCCAGCAGTTGGGGTGCCCAGGGGGAGCAGTACTTC. Its protein product is CASSWGAQGEQYF.

This clone appeared once. V gene TRBV7-2 combines with J gene TRBJ2-2, with a tentative D call TRBD1 (5 bases). Deletions cut 1 base from V and 2 bases from J, with 11 bases between. Germline loops: CDR1 SGHTA, CDR2 FQGNSA. This CDR3 has 16 amino acids. The CDR3 spells CASSLGRQGNTGELFF. The CDR3 DNA reads TGTGCCAGCAGCTTAGGTCGTCAGGGCAACACCGGGGAGCTGTTTTTT.

This clone has only a few counts. The CDR3 nucleotides read TGTGCCAGTAACACCCGAGGTTCCACCGGGGAGCTGTTTTTT. This gives the protein CASNTRGSTGELFF. The J gene is TRBJ2-2, the V gene TRBV7-9; unclear D gene. CDR1 is SEHNR and CDR2 is FQNEAQ in the germline V gene (reference sequence). V lost 9 bases to trimming and J lost 4 bases, with 15 bases between them. This CDR3 is built from 14 residues.

This clone has more than one count but fewer than ten. This sequence joins TRBV18 and TRBJ2-7, with a weak D call TRBD1 (5 bases). This CDR3 comprises 13 residues. Germline V gene sequence: CDR1 KGHSH, CDR2 LQKENI. The V gene lost 3 bases and the J gene lost 4 bases, with 10 bases spanning the gap. CDR3 DNA sequence: TGTGCCAGCTCACCGCAGCCAGGGTACGAGCAGTACTTC. It translates to CASSPQPGYEQYF.

V is TRBV5-1 and J is TRBJ2-7, with 7 bases that match TRBD1. The CDR3 runs to 14 residues. CDR1 and CDR2 (germline): SGHRS, YFSETQ. The trim removed 4 bases at V and 2 bases at J, leaving 6 bases unmatched. The CDR3 region has the DNA TGCGCCAGCAGCCGCGGAGGACAGGCCTACGAGCAGTACTTC. As protein: CASSRGGQAYEQYF.

The rearrangement uses TRBV21-1 and TRBJ2-7; the table's D call TRBD1 went unverified against the DNA. TRBV21-1 has pseudogene status. The CDR3 sequence is 16 residues long. DNA of the CDR3: TGTGCCAGCACCCGCAGGTTGGGGGGACAGTCCTACGAGCAGTACTTC. Residues: CASTRRLGGQSYEQYF.

The CDR3 spells CASSPNRGNTEAFF. In DNA, the CDR3 is TGTGCCAGCTCACCAAACAGGGGGAACACTGAAGCTTTCTTT. The chain has TRBV18 and TRBJ1-1, with TRBD1 identical over 7 bases. The germline V gene has CDR1 KGHSH and CDR2 LQKENI. The CDR3 contains 14 residues. Trimming removed 2 bases from V and 1 base from J; junction bases left unmatched: 1.

The genes are TRBV5-1 and TRBJ2-1; 11 nucleotides line up with TRBD2. The length of the CDR3 is 15 residues. Germline CDR1 and CDR2: SGHRS and YFSETQ. The J segment lost 5 bases and the V segment lost 2 bases, leaving 3 bases of the junction unmatched. The CDR3 coding sequence is TGCGCCAGCAGCTTTCTAGCGGGGGGAAACAATGAGCAGTTCTTC. The encoded protein is CASSFLAGGNNEQFF.

This sequence joins TRBV5-1 and TRBJ2-6; perhaps TRBD2 as D (5 bases). V lost 7 bases to trimming and J lost 1 base, with 9 bases between them. The CDR3 is 14 amino acids. In germline, CDR1 is SGHRS, CDR2 YFSETQ. The CDR3 DNA reads as TGCGCCAGCCGTAGGGAGTCTGGGGCCAACGTCCTGACTTTC. It is translated as CASRRESGANVLTF.

The chain uses TRBV5-1 and TRBJ2-5; 12 positions agree with TRBD1. The CDR3 covers 19 residues. With 4 bases clipped from V and 5 bases from J, the junction kept 18 bases outside the gene matches. Germline V gene sequence: CDR1 SGHRS, CDR2 YFSETQ. The CDR3 spells CASSPGTGGKLVTEETQYF. The CDR3 nucleotides read TGCGCCAGCAGCCCGGGGACAGGGGGCAAGTTAGTGACAGAGGAGACCCAGTACTTC. Full variable domain (rest looked up from reference TRBV5-1 and TRBJ2-5): KAGVTQTPRYLIKTRGQQVTLSCSPISGHRSVSWYQQTPGQGLQFLFEYFSETQRNKGNFPGRFSGRQFSNSRSEMNVSTLELGDSALYLCASSPGTGGKLVTEETQYFGPGTRLLVL.

This clone has only one observation. This chain links TRBV18 with TRBJ2-5, with 7 positions matching TRBD1. CDR1 is KGHSH, CDR2 LQKENI, per germline. J gave up 5 bases and V 6 bases, and 9 bases lay outside the gene matches. CDR3 length equals 14 residues. As DNA, the CDR3 is TGTGCCAGCTCTACGAACAGGGGAAGGGAGACCCAGTACTTC. It translates to CASSTNRGRETQYF. The full variable domain, rest sourced from reference TRBV18 and TRBJ2-5, is NAGVMQNPRHLVRRRGQEARLRCSPMKGHSHVYWYRQLPEEGLKFMVYLQKENIIDESGMPKERFSAEFPKEGPSILRIQQVVRGDSAAYFCASSTNRGRETQYFGPGTRLLVL.

Here the CDR3 DNA reads TGTGCCAGCAGCTACCCAGGACAGGGGTGGGGGCCGCGATCCTACGAGCAGTACTTC. Protein product: CASSYPGQGWGPRSYEQYF. The genes are TRBV5-8 and TRBJ2-7; TRBD1 matches 9 bases. Looked up from germline, CDR1 is SGHTS and CDR2 is YDEGEE. V dropped 3 bases and J dropped 1; count of bases not matched to a gene: 17. The CDR3 runs to 19 residues.

The V and J genes are TRBV27 and TRBJ1-5; 10 bases match TRBD1. This CDR3 has 15 residues. Losses at the gene ends were 2 bases for V and 5 bases for J; bases not matched to a gene: 3. CDR1 is MNHEY and CDR2 is SMNVEV in the germline V gene (reference sequence). Written as DNA, the CDR3 is TGTGCCAGCAGTTTAATAGGGACAGGGGATCAGCCCCAGCATTTT. Encoded protein: CASSLIGTGDQPQHF.

V and J are TRBV9 and TRBJ1-1; D is unclear. The CDR3 is 14 residues long. Trimming cost V 0 bases and J 5 bases, with 11 bases left between them. CDR1 and CDR2 (germline): SGDLS, YYNGEE. The CDR3 bases are TGTGCCAGCAGCGTAGCGGGGATTGGAACTGAAGCTTTCTTT. It translates to CASSVAGIGTEAFF. The full variable domain, completed using reference TRBV9 and TRBJ1-1, is DSGVTQTPKHLITATGQRVTLRCSPRSGDLSVYWYQQSLDQGLQFLIQYYNGEERAKGNILERFSAQQFPDLHSELNLSSLELGDSALYFCASSVAGIGTEAFFGQGTRLTVV.

V gene TRBV9 combines with J gene TRBJ1-6; 10 bases map to TRBD1. Germline V gene sequence: CDR1 SGDLS, CDR2 YYNGEE. The CDR3 contains 17 residues. Trimming at V came to 0 bases and at J to 10 bases, leaving 10 bases not matched to a gene. CDR3 loop: CASSVGWDRGVGSPLHF. The CDR3 bases are TGTGCCAGCAGCGTAGGGTGGGACAGGGGAGTAGGATCACCCCTCCACTTT. The full variable domain, with the rest looked up from reference TRBV9 and TRBJ1-6, is DSGVTQTPKHLITATGQRVTLRCSPRSGDLSVYWYQQSLDQGLQFLIQYYNGEERAKGNILERFSAQQFPDLHSELNLSSLELGDSALYFCASSVGWDRGVGSPLHFGNGTRLTVT.

The J gene is TRBJ2-5, the V gene TRBV19; 10 bases match TRBD2. The length of the CDR3 is 16 residues. The junction had 6 bases not matched to a gene; V was cut back by 3 bases and J by 2 bases. Germline V gene sequence: CDR1 LNHDA, CDR2 SQIVND (reference sequence). CDR3 residues: CASSIVAGGFQETQYF. In nucleotides, the CDR3 is TGTGCCAGTAGTATCGTAGCGGGAGGTTTTCAAGAGACCCAGTACTTC.